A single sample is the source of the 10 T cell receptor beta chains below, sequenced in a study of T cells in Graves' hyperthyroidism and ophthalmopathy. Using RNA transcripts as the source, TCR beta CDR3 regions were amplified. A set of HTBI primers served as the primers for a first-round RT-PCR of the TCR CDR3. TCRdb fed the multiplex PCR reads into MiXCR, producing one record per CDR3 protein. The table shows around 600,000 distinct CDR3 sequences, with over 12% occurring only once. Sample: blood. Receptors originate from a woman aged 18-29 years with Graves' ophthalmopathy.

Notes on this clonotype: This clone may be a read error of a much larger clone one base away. CDR3 loop: CASSSGLAGISNEQFF. CDR3 coding DNA: TGTGCCAGCAGTTCCGGACTAGCGGGAATCAGTAATGAGCAGTTCTTC. This chain uses TRBV28 with TRBJ2-1; the match to TRBD2 covers 12 bases. Germline-derived CDR1 and CDR2 are MDHEN and SYDVKM. V dropped 4 bases and J dropped 7; count of bases not matched to a gene: 8. The CDR3 consists of 16 residues.

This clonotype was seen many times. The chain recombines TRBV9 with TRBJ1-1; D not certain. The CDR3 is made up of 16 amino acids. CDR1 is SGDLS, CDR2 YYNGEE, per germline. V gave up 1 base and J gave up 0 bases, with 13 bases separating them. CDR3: CASSVLSTRMNTEAFF. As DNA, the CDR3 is TGTGCCAGCAGCGTACTATCGACACGGATGAACACTGAAGCTTTCTTT.

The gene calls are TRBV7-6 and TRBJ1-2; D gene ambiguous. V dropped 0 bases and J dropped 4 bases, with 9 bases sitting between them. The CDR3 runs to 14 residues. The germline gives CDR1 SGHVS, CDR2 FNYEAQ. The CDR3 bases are TGTGCCAGCAGCTTAGCCCCCAGCCTCTATGGCTACACCTTC. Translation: CASSLAPSLYGYTF.

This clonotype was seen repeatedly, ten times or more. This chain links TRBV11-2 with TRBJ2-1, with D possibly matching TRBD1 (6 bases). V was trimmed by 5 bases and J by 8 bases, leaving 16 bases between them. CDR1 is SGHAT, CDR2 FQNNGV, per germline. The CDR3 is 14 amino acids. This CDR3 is CASSTIRGRDEQFF. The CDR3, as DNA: TGTGCCAGCAGCACTATCAGGGGCAGGGATGAGCAGTTCTTC.

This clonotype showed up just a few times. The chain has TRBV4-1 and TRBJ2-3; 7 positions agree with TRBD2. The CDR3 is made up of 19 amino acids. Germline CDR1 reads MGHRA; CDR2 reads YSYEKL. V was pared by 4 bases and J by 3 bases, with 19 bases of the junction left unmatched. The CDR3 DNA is TGCGCCAGCAGCCTTACCGGGACTAACGGGAGGAGGGATACAGATACGCAGTATTTT. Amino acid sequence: CASSLTGTNGRRDTDTQYF.

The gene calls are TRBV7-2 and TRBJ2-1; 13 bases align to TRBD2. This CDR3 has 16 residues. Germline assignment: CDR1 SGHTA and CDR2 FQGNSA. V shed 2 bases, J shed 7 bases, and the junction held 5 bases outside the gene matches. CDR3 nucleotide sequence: TGTGCCAGCAGCTTATCCGGGACTAGCGGGACAAATGAGCAGTTCTTC. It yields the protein CASSLSGTSGTNEQFF.

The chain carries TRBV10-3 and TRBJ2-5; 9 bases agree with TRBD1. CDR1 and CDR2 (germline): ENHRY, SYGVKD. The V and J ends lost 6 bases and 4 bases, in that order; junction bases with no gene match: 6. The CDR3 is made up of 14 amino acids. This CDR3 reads CAISRDREVETQYF. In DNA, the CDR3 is TGTGCCATCAGCCGGGACAGGGAGGTAGAGACCCAGTACTTC.

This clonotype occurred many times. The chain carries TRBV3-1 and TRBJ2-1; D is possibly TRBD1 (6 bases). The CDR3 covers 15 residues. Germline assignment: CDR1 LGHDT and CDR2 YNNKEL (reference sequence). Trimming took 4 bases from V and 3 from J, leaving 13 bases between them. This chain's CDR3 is CASSLRGAGYNEQFF. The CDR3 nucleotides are TGTGCCAGCAGCCTCAGGGGCGCTGGCTACAATGAGCAGTTCTTC.

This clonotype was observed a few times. The CDR3 nucleotides are TGCAGTGCTAGAGATCTCCTAGCCCAACCTCGCGACGAGCAGTACTTC. The encoded protein is CSARDLLAQPRDEQYF. This chain links TRBV20-1 with TRBJ2-7; a weak D match, TRBD2 (5 bases). Germline V lookup: CDR1 DFQATT, CDR2 SNEGSKA (reference sequence). V was trimmed by 0 bases and J by 5 bases, leaving 20 bases between them. This CDR3 spans 16 amino acids.

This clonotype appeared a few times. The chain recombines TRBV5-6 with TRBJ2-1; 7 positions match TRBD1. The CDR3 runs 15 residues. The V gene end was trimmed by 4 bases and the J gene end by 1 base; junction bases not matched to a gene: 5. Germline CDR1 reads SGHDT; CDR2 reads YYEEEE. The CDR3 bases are TGTGCCAGCAGCCGGGCCAGGGGGTCCTACAATGAGCAGTTCTTC. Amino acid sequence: CASSRARGSYNEQFF. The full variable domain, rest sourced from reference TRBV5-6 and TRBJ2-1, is DAGVTQSPTHLIKTRGQQVTLRCSPKSGHDTVSWYQQALGQGPQFIFQYYEEEERQRGNFPDRFSGHQFPNYSSELNVNALLLGDSALYLCASSRARGSYNEQFFGPGTRLTVL.